One and the same sample provided the 8 T cell receptor beta chains below, sequenced in a study of cytomegalovirus exposure and HLA in healthy donors. PCR employed 60 Vbeta and 13 Jbeta primers. TCRdb keeps only in-frame clones here, not all; method: immunoSEQ multiplex PCR. The repertoire consists of 210,000 or so clones, with 76% occurring once and the leading ten covering 0.63%. The sample taken for sequencing was PBMCs. All receptors derive from a man aged 18 to 30 in good health and CMV-seronegative.

The chain joins TRBV10-3 to TRBJ2-3; TRBD2 matches 8 bases. In germline, CDR1 is ENHRY, CDR2 SYGVKD. V gave up 2 bases and J gave up 1 base; unmatched junction bases: 8. This CDR3 is built from 17 residues. DNA of the CDR3: TGTGCCATCAGTGAGCGGGGCGGGAGGCGTGGCACAGATACGCAGTATTTT. Translation gives CAISERGGRRGTDTQYF.

This clone has just one count. The J gene is TRBJ2-7, the V gene TRBV19; TRBD1 aligns across 8 bases. The trim removed 8 bases at V and 0 bases at J, leaving 3 bases unmatched. Germline lookup yields CDR1 LNHDA and CDR2 SQIVND (reference sequence). CDR3 size: 13 residues. In DNA form, the CDR3 reads TGTGCCAGTCGACAGGGGAGCTCCTACGAGCAGTACTTC. Amino acid sequence: CASRQGSSYEQYF.

This clone was seen once. The genes are TRBV9 and TRBJ2-1, with D possibly TRBD1 on 6 matching bases. The germline gives CDR1 SGDLS, CDR2 YYNGEE. This CDR3 contains 13 residues. The V gene lost 3 bases and the J gene lost 10 bases, with 14 bases spanning the gap. The CDR3, as DNA: TGTGCCAGCAGCGCTAAGTCCGGGACAGAGCAGTTCTTC. Its protein product is CASSAKSGTEQFF.

The rearrangement joins TRBV6-5 to TRBJ1-3; 7 bases agree with TRBD1. This CDR3 region has 15 residues. After removal of 2 bases from V and 4 bases from J, the junction contained 5 bases not matched to a gene. Germline V gene sequence: CDR1 MNHEY, CDR2 SVGAGI. The CDR3 sequence: CASSYGGTAGNTIYF. CDR3 DNA sequence: TGTGCCAGCAGTTACGGCGGGACAGCCGGAAACACCATATATTTT.

V is TRBV4-1 and J is TRBJ1-2; 7 bases agree with TRBD1. The CDR3 loop spans 15 amino acids. J was trimmed by 2 bases and V by 2 bases; bases with no gene match: 5. Germline CDR1 MGHRA, CDR2 YSYEKL. CDR3 loop: CASSQPGQLNYGYTF. CDR3 sequence (DNA): TGCGCCAGCAGCCAACCGGGACAGCTAAACTATGGCTACACCTTC.

The chain has TRBV19 and TRBJ2-2; 10 bases line up with TRBD1. V shed 7 bases, J shed 6 bases, and the junction held 8 bases outside the gene matches. The CDR3 extends over 15 amino acids. Looked up from germline, CDR1 is LNHDA and CDR2 is SQIVND (reference sequence). The CDR3 coding sequence is TGTGCCAGTATCCCCGGGACAGGGGCCCCCGGGGAGCTGTTTTTT. Its protein product is CASIPGTGAPGELFF.

This clone was detected only a few times. The chain employs TRBV29-1 and TRBJ1-4; a weak D match, TRBD1 (6 bases). V gave up 7 bases and J gave up 5 bases, with 11 bases separating them. This CDR3 spans 12 amino acids. The germline V gene has CDR1 SQVTM and CDR2 ANQGSEA. The CDR3 DNA reads TGCAGCGCGGGGGGCGGGAATGAAAAACTGTTTTTT. Translating gives CSAGGGNEKLFF.

The chain joins TRBV2 to TRBJ1-2, with D hard to call. Looked up from germline, CDR1 is SNHLY and CDR2 is FYNNEI. The CDR3 length is 12 residues. The germline V and J ends were trimmed by 2 bases and 4 bases, with 5 bases remaining between them. The CDR3 bases are TGTGCCAGCAGTGAAATTAGCTATGGCTACACCTTC. This translates into CASSEISYGYTF.